The 8 T cell receptor beta chains presented below share a single source sample, sequenced in a study of blood T cell repertoires in COVID-19. Sequencing used immunoSEQ multiplex PCR; TCRdb keeps in-frame clones, though not all of them. This table holds approximately 81,000 clones, roughly four fifths found once. Sequenced material: peripheral blood. These receptors all stem from a human donor in a cohort sampled during active COVID-19.

This clone appeared a single time. The rearrangement links TRBV7-2 to TRBJ1-1; tentatively, D is TRBD1 (5 bases). This CDR3 is 13 amino acids long. V lost 3 bases to trimming and J lost 7 bases, with 12 bases between them. The germline CDR1 and CDR2 sequences are SGHTA and FQGNSA. The CDR3 protein is CASSLGRRGEAFF. The CDR3 DNA reads TGTGCCAGCAGCTTGGGGAGGAGGGGTGAAGCTTTCTTT.

The chain joins TRBV29-1 to TRBJ2-1, with D tentatively TRBD1 (6 bases). The V gene lost 6 bases and the J gene lost 4 bases, with 16 bases spanning the gap. This CDR3 spans 14 amino acids. Germline V gene sequence: CDR1 SQVTM, CDR2 ANQGSEA. The DNA of the CDR3 is TGCAGCGTCTTTGACCGGGACACTTACAATGAGCAGTTCTTC. Encoded protein: CSVFDRDTYNEQFF.

The J gene is TRBJ1-4, the V gene TRBV19; a weak D match, TRBD1 (5 bases). The germline CDR1 and CDR2 sequences are LNHDA and SQIVND (reference sequence). The CDR3 loop spans 13 amino acids. V shed 3 bases and J shed 8 bases, with 10 bases lying between them. The CDR3 DNA follows: TGTGCCAGTAGTATGACAGCCCGGGAAAAACTGTTTTTT. Encoded protein: CASSMTAREKLFF.

The chain links TRBV15 to TRBJ1-3, with 10 positions matching TRBD1. J was trimmed by 4 bases and V by 1 base; bases with no gene match: 4. This CDR3 region has 16 residues. The germline gives CDR1 LNHNV, CDR2 YYDKDF (reference sequence). The CDR3 DNA sequence: TGTGCCACCAGCAGAGGGACAGGGGGGGGAGGAAACACCATATATTTT. Translating it yields CATSRGTGGGGNTIYF.

J is TRBJ2-3 and V is TRBV9, with TRBD2 as a possible D gene (5 bases). V shed 2 bases and J shed 6 bases, with 7 bases lying between them. The CDR3 contains 12 residues. Germline V gene data show CDR1 as SGDLS and CDR2 as YYNGEE. CDR3 amino acids: CASSVPGDTQYF. The CDR3 DNA reads as TGTGCCAGCAGCGTTCCGGGGGATACGCAGTATTTT.

The J gene is TRBJ2-7, the V gene TRBV5-1; 10 positions match TRBD2. Germline-derived CDR1 and CDR2 are SGHRS and YFSETQ. The V gene end was trimmed by 1 base and the J gene end by 4 bases; junction bases not matched to a gene: 2. The CDR3 spans 14 residues. Here the CDR3 DNA reads TGCGCCAGCAGCTTGAGGACTAGCGGATACGAGCAGTACTTC. It specifies CASSLRTSGYEQYF. The full variable domain, completed using reference TRBV5-1 and TRBJ2-7, is KAGVTQTPRYLIKTRGQQVTLSCSPISGHRSVSWYQQTPGQGLQFLFEYFSETQRNKGNFPGRFSGRQFSNSRSEMNVSTLELGDSALYLCASSLRTSGYEQYFGPGTRLTVT.

This chain links TRBV4-2 with TRBJ1-5; 9 nucleotides match TRBD1. V shed 3 bases and J 3 bases; nucleotides not matched to a gene: 3. The CDR3 runs 15 residues. Germline assignment: CDR1 LGHNA and CDR2 YNFKEQ. The DNA for the CDR3 is TGTGCCAGCAGCCAGGGGACAGGGAACAATCAGCCCCAGCATTTT. Translation: CASSQGTGNNQPQHF.

The V and J genes are TRBV6-4 and TRBJ1-2; 10 nucleotides agree with TRBD1. The CDR3 contains 17 residues. Per germline, CDR1 MRHNA and CDR2 SNTAGT. J gave up 8 bases and V 6 bases, and 18 bases lay outside the gene matches. CDR3 sequence: CASSPTGTGVSAWGYTF. The CDR3 nucleotides read TGTGCCAGCAGCCCGACTGGGACAGGGGTTTCGGCTTGGGGCTACACCTTC.